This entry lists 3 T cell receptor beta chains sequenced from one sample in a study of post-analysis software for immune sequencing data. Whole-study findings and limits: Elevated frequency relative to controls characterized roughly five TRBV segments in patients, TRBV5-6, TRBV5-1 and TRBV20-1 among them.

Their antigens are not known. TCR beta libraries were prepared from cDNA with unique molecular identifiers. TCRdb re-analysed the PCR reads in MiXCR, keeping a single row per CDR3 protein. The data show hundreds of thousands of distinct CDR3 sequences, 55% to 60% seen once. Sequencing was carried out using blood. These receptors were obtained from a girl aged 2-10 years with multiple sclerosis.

The CDR3 loop reads CASSRDRPSGANVLTF. CDR3 DNA: TGTGCCAGCAGCCGGGACAGGCCCTCTGGGGCCAACGTCCTGACTTTC. J is TRBJ2-6 and V is TRBV6-5; 8 nucleotides line up with TRBD1. Per germline, CDR1 MNHEY and CDR2 SVGAGI. The trim removed 6 bases at V and 0 bases at J, leaving 4 bases unmatched. CDR3 size: 16 residues.

As DNA, the CDR3 is TGTGCCATCAGTGACAGGCCCCTCGACGAGCAGTACTTC. Protein sequence: CAISDRPLDEQYF. The rearrangement links TRBV10-3 to TRBJ2-5; D is undetermined. The DNA end favors TRBJ2-7, so the J call may be wrong. The CDR3 has 13 residues. Germline CDR1 is ENHRY and CDR2 is SYGVKD.

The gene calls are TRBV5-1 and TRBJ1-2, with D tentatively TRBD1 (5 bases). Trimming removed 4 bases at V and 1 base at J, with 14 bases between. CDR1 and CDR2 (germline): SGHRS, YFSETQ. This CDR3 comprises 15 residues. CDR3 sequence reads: CASSPRDGDNYGYTF. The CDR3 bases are TGCGCCAGCAGCCCCCGGGACGGGGATAACTATGGCTACACCTTC.